This paragraph reports one T cell receptor beta chain. Its antigen is not known. Profiled with immunoSEQ multiplex PCR; TCRdb holds only in-frame clones, not every one. The sample shows about 73,000 clones, around 90% of them seen only once. The sample comes from a study of graft-versus-host responses after intestinal transplantation. Study information: Anti-thymocyte globulin induction, then tacrolimus and steroids for 3 to 4 years, went to all recipients.

With 1 base removed from V and 3 bases from J, the gap between germline ends came to 15 bases. There are 16 residues in the CDR3. Per germline, CDR1 SGHVS and CDR2 FQNEAQ. General study results and limits: Circulating GvH clones peaking coincided with falling HvG clones soon after transplant.

The input for sequencing was unstimulated CD8+ T cells sorted from spleen or lymph node cells, taken before transplant. The V call is TRBV7-8, the J call TRBJ1-2, with a tentative D call TRBD1 (5 bases). The TCR was taken from a human donor who was the organ donor for an intestinal transplant. The CDR3, as DNA: TGTGCCAGCAGCTTAGGCGTCGGCAGGGCTCACTATGGCTACACCTTC. Its translation is CASSLGVGRAHYGYTF.